This entry features one TCR beta chain sequence. Profiling relied on immunoSEQ multiplex PCR, and the TCRdb table lists in-frame clones only, not all of them. The table lists more than 65,000 clones, around 97% of them singletons. This record belongs to a study of technical replicates of blood from a few donors. The CDR3 sequence is 15 residues long. The germline V gene encodes CDR1 MNHEY and CDR2 SVGAGI. Trimming took 6 bases from V and 8 from J; bases not matched to a gene: 11. The sequenced sample consisted of T cells isolated from PBMCs. The clonotype was recovered from a human donor in good health. The V gene is TRBV6-5, the J gene TRBJ1-4, with TRBD1 matching 8 bases. In DNA, the CDR3 is TGTGCCAGCAGACCAAAGCCAGGGGGCTACGAAAAACTGTTTTTT. This sequence encodes CASRPKPGGYEKLFF.